The following is a T cell receptor (beta chain) sequence with its context. This specimen belongs to a study of blood T cell repertoires in COVID-19. In the study overall: Some COVID-19 samples were acute and others convalescent; all came from the United States, Italy and Spain. T cells, B-cell-depleted T cells, or PBMCs provided the cDNA or gDNA that served as material.

As processed by the authors: Reference gene primer amplification gave nucleated cell count estimates. Some clones are missing from TCRdb's copy, which holds only in-frame ones; the method was immunoSEQ multiplex PCR. That table supplies the V and J calls and clone size; D and trimming were determined from the DNA. The sample holds 110,000 or so clones, roughly 89% seen once. The sample consisted of peripheral blood. The receptor comes from a human donor with acute or convalescent COVID-19. The donor label of this sample is uncertain.

The DNA of the CDR3 is TGTGCCAGCTCACCACTACCAGCGGAGAACACTGAAGCTTTCTTT. Its translation: CASSPLPAENTEAFF. The J gene is TRBJ1-1, the V gene TRBV18; D is undetermined. This CDR3 has 15 amino acids. The V end lost 1 base, the J end lost 1 base, and 10 bases lay between the germline ends. Germline V gene data show CDR1 as KGHSH and CDR2 as LQKENI.